This is a list of T cell receptor beta chains from one sample in a study of blood T cell repertoires in COVID-19. TCRdb keeps only in-frame clones here, not all; method: immunoSEQ multiplex PCR. Among 200,000 or so clones listed, about four fifths were seen once. The sequenced material came from peripheral blood. Receptor source: a woman between 25 and 40 years old who had recovered from COVID-19. The CDR3 runs from the conserved cysteine through the conserved F or W. A D gene is named only where the DNA matches it firmly. Size tells how often a clone was seen (once, few, many) or the class of an expanded clone, and some rows leave it out.

clone_size: -; v_call: TRBV6-6; d_call: TRBD1; j_call: TRBJ1-2; cdr3_aa: CASRRPAGGGAGSGYTF; cdr3_nt: TGTGCCAGCAGACGACCCGCAGGGGGCGGTGCGGGGAGTGGCTACACCTTC
clone_size: -; v_call: TRBV7-2; d_call: TRBD2; j_call: TRBJ2-4; cdr3_aa: CASSLPRGGQRIAKNIQYF; cdr3_nt: TGTGCCAGCAGCCTCCCGCGGGGGGGACAGAGGATAGCCAAAAACATTCAGTACTTC
clone_size: -; v_call: TRBV7-9; d_call: -; j_call: TRBJ2-2; cdr3_aa: CASQKGATVDSRTGELFF; cdr3_nt: TGTGCCAGCCAAAAGGGAGCAACGGTGGACTCGAGGACCGGGGAGCTGTTTTTT
clone_size: -; v_call: TRBV29-1; d_call: -; j_call: TRBJ1-1; cdr3_aa: CSVSAGNTEAFF; cdr3_nt: TGCAGCGTTTCGGCAGGGAACACTGAAGCTTTCTTT
clone_size: -; v_call: TRBV24-1; d_call: -; j_call: TRBJ2-4; cdr3_aa: CATSDAQDTKNIQYF; cdr3_nt: TGTGCCACCAGTGATGCCCAAGACACCAAAAACATTCAGTACTTC
clone_size: -; v_call: TRBV11-2; d_call: TRBD1; j_call: TRBJ2-4; cdr3_aa: CASRPILEGARIQYF; cdr3_nt: TGTGCCAGCAGACCGATACTAGAGGGGGCACGGATTCAGTACTTC
clone_size: -; v_call: TRBV7-3; d_call: -; j_call: TRBJ2-3; cdr3_aa: CASSTGTGTDTQYF; cdr3_nt: TGTGCCAGCAGCACCGGGACTGGCACAGATACGCAGTATTTT
clone_size: -; v_call: TRBV6-5; d_call: -; j_call: TRBJ2-7; cdr3_aa: CASRMGATSYEQYF; cdr3_nt: TGTGCCAGCAGGATGGGGGCAACCTCCTACGAGCAGTACTTC
clone_size: many; v_call: TRBV2; d_call: TRBD2; j_call: TRBJ2-7; cdr3_aa: CASSGREVAVHEQYF; cdr3_nt: TGTGCCAGCAGTGGACGGGAGGTAGCTGTCCACGAGCAGTACTTC
clone_size: once; v_call: TRBV18; d_call: -; j_call: TRBJ2-7; cdr3_aa: CASSLGSPTYEQYF; cdr3_nt: TGTGCCAGCTCACTAGGGAGTCCTACCTACGAGCAGTACTTC
clone_size: -; v_call: TRBV7-2; d_call: -; j_call: TRBJ2-1; cdr3_aa: CASSLRGEQFF; cdr3_nt: TGTGCCAGCAGCTTACGAGGAGAGCAGTTCTTC
clone_size: -; v_call: TRBV4-1; d_call: -; j_call: TRBJ2-7; cdr3_aa: CASSQYNMDSAYEQYF; cdr3_nt: TGCGCCAGCAGCCAATATAACATGGACTCCGCCTACGAGCAGTACTTC
clone_size: -; v_call: TRBV2; d_call: TRBD1; j_call: TRBJ2-7; cdr3_aa: CASSALTGTGAEQYF; cdr3_nt: TGTGCCAGCAGTGCCCTAACCGGGACAGGGGCCGAGCAGTACTTC
clone_size: -; v_call: TRBV18; d_call: -; j_call: TRBJ2-1; cdr3_aa: CASSPKTQYNEQFF; cdr3_nt: TGTGCCAGCTCACCTAAGACACAGTACAATGAGCAGTTCTTC
clone_size: -; v_call: TRBV6-4; d_call: TRBD2; j_call: TRBJ2-3; cdr3_aa: CASSDAVPASGRGGLTDTQYF; cdr3_nt: TGTGCCAGCAGTGACGCGGTCCCGGCTAGCGGGAGAGGGGGGCTCACAGATACGCAGTATTTT
clone_size: -; v_call: TRBV28; d_call: TRBD1; j_call: TRBJ2-1; cdr3_aa: CASIPTGGRNYNEQFF; cdr3_nt: TGTGCCAGCATTCCTACAGGGGGCAGAAACTACAATGAGCAGTTCTTC
clone_size: -; v_call: TRBV10-3; d_call: -; j_call: TRBJ2-5; cdr3_aa: CAISLTGEETQYF; cdr3_nt: TGTGCCATCAGTCTTACGGGGGAAGAGACCCAGTACTTC
clone_size: -; v_call: TRBV28; d_call: TRBD2; j_call: TRBJ2-1; cdr3_aa: CASSSAGLAGGGEQFF; cdr3_nt: TGTGCCAGCAGTTCCGCTGGACTAGCGGGAGGTGGAGAGCAGTTCTTC
clone_size: -; v_call: TRBV6-5; d_call: -; j_call: TRBJ2-7; cdr3_aa: CAVRTQGGSYEQYF; cdr3_nt: TGTGCCGTCAGAACGCAGGGGGGCTCCTACGAGCAGTACTTC
clone_size: few; v_call: TRBV10-3; d_call: -; j_call: TRBJ2-3; cdr3_aa: CAISPVTAVLSTDTQYF; cdr3_nt: TGTGCCATCAGCCCAGTAACAGCGGTTCTTAGCACAGATACGCAGTATTTT
clone_size: -; v_call: TRBV6-5; d_call: -; j_call: TRBJ2-7; cdr3_aa: CASSRGTYEQYF; cdr3_nt: TGTGCCAGCAGTCGGGGAACCTACGAGCAGTACTTC
clone_size: -; v_call: TRBV11-2; d_call: TRBD1; j_call: TRBJ2-7; cdr3_aa: CASSLGGTGPHEQYF; cdr3_nt: TGTGCCAGCAGCTTAGGTGGGACAGGGCCCCACGAGCAGTACTTC
clone_size: -; v_call: TRBV7-2; d_call: TRBD1; j_call: TRBJ1-3; cdr3_aa: CASSRTGTSGNTIYF; cdr3_nt: TGTGCCAGCAGTCGGACAGGGACCTCTGGAAACACCATATATTTT
clone_size: -; v_call: TRBV5-4; d_call: TRBD2; j_call: TRBJ2-3; cdr3_aa: CASSWFLAGPFSTDTQYF; cdr3_nt: TGTGCCAGCAGCTGGTTCCTAGCGGGACCTTTTAGCACAGATACGCAGTATTTT
clone_size: -; v_call: TRBV7-3; d_call: TRBD2; j_call: TRBJ2-7; cdr3_aa: CASSFPGGEQYF; cdr3_nt: TGTGCCAGCAGCTTCCCGGGGGGCGAGCAGTACTTC
clone_size: -; v_call: TRBV7-6; d_call: -; j_call: TRBJ2-3; cdr3_aa: CASSPRGLPTDTQYF; cdr3_nt: TGTGCCAGCAGCCCCAGGGGATTGCCCACAGATACGCAGTATTTT
clone_size: once; v_call: TRBV7-9; d_call: -; j_call: TRBJ2-3; cdr3_aa: CASSPTIRTDTQYF; cdr3_nt: TGTGCCAGCAGCCCGACTATTCGCACAGATACGCAGTATTTT
clone_size: -; v_call: TRBV30; d_call: -; j_call: TRBJ2-1; cdr3_aa: CAWSVMGGPEQFF; cdr3_nt: TGTGCCTGGAGTGTCATGGGGGGGCCTGAGCAGTTCTTC
clone_size: -; v_call: TRBV7-9; d_call: TRBD1; j_call: TRBJ2-3; cdr3_aa: CASRYRGGGDTQYF; cdr3_nt: TGTGCCAGCAGATACAGGGGTGGGGGAGATACGCAGTATTTT